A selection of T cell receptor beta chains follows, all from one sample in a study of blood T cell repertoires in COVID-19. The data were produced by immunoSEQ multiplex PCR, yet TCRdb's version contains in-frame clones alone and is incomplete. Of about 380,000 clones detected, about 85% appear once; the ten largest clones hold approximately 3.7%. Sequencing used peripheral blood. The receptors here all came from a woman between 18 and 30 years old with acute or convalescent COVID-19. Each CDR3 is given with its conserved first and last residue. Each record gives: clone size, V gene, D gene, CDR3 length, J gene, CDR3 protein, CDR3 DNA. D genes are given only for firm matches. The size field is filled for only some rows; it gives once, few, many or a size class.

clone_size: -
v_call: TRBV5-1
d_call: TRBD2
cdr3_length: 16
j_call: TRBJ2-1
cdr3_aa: CASSLVWLAEGNEQFF
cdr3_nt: TGCGCCAGCAGCTTGGTATGGCTAGCGGAAGGCAATGAGCAGTTCTTC

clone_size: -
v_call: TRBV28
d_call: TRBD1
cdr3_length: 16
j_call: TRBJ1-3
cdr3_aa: CASSSGQGDGGNTIYF
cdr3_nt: TGTGCCAGCAGCAGCGGACAGGGGGACGGCGGAAACACCATATATTTT

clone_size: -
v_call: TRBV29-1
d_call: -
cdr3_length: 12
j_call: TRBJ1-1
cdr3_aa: CSVLAMNTEAFF
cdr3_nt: TGCAGCGTTCTGGCCATGAACACTGAAGCTTTCTTT

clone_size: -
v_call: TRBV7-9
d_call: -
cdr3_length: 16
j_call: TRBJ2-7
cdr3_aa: CASSLTDSRHPYEQYF
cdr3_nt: TGTGCCAGCAGCTTGACAGATTCTCGCCACCCCTACGAGCAGTACTTC

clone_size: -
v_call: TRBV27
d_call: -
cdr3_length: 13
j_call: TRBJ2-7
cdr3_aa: CASSPTLVGEQYF
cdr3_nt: TGTGCCAGCAGTCCGACCCTAGTAGGCGAGCAGTACTTC

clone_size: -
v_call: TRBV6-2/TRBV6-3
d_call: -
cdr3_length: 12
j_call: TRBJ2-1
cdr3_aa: CASSYSRDEQFF
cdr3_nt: TGTGCCAGCAGTTACTCGAGGGATGAGCAGTTCTTC

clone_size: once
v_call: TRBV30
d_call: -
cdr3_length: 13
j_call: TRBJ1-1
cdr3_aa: CAWSHSPNTEAFF
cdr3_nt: TGTGCCTGGAGTCACTCTCCGAACACTGAAGCTTTCTTT

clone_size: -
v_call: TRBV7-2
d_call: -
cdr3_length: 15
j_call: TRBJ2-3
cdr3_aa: CASSLGRVSTDTQYF
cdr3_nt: TGTGCCAGCAGCTTAGGGAGGGTTAGCACAGATACGCAGTATTTT

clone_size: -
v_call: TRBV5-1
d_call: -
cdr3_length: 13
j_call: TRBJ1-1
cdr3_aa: CASSLDRNTEAFF
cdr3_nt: TGCGCCAGCAGCTTGGATAGAAACACTGAAGCTTTCTTT

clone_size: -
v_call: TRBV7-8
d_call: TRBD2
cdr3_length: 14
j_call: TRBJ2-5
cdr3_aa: CASSIRTSAETQYF
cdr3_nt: TGTGCCAGCAGCATCAGGACTAGCGCGGAGACCCAGTACTTC

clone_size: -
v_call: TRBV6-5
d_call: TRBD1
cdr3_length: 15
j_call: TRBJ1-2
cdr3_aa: CASSYSRTGRSGYTF
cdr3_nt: TGTGCCAGCAGTTACTCAAGGACAGGACGTAGTGGCTACACCTTC

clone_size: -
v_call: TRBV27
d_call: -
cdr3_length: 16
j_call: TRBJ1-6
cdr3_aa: CASSFSFSSYNSPLHF
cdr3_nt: TGTGCCAGCAGTTTTTCCTTTAGCTCCTATAATTCACCCCTCCACTTT

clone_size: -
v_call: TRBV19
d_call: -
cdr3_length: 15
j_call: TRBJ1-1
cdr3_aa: CASSKEEGTNTEAFF
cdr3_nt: TGTGCCAGTAGTAAAGAAGAGGGGACAAACACTGAAGCTTTCTTT

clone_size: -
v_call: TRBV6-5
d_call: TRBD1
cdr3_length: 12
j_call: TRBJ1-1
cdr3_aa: CASSYGTAEAFF
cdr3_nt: TGTGCCAGCAGTTACGGGACAGCTGAAGCTTTCTTT

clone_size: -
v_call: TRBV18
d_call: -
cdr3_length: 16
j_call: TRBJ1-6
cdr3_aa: CASSSPTSGSESPLHF
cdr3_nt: TGTGCCAGCTCATCCCCAACTTCAGGGTCGGAATCACCCCTCCACTTT

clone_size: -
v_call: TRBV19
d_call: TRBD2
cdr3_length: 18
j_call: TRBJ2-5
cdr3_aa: CASSPRLAGGIGGETQYF
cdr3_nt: TGTGCCAGTAGTCCGAGACTAGCGGGGGGCATCGGAGGAGAGACCCAGTACTTC

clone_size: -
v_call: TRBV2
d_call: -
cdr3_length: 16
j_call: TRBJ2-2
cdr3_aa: CASSVSGRENTGELFF
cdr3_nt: TGTGCCAGCAGTGTGTCGGGCAGGGAGAACACCGGGGAGCTGTTTTTT

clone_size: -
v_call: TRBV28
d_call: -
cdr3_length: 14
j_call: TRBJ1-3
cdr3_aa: CASSFGNLGNTIYF
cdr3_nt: TGTGCCAGCAGCTTCGGGAACCTTGGAAACACCATATATTTT

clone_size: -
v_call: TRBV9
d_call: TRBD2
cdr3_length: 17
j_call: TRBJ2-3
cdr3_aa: CASSVEGLAPPVNTQYF
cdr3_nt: TGTGCCAGCAGCGTAGAGGGACTAGCACCCCCGGTTAATACGCAGTATTTT

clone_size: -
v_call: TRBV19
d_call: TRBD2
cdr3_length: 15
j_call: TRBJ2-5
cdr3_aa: CASSKRTSGSETQYF
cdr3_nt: TGTGCCAGTAGTAAAAGGACTAGCGGGAGTGAGACCCAGTACTTC

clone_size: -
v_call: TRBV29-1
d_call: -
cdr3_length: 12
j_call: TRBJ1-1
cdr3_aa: CSVEGLYTEAFF
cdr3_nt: TGCAGCGTGGAGGGGCTCTACACTGAAGCTTTCTTT

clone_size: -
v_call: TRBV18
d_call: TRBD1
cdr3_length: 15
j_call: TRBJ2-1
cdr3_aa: CASSFGTGKYNEQFF
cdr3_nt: TGTGCCAGCTCATTCGGGACAGGGAAATACAATGAGCAGTTCTTC

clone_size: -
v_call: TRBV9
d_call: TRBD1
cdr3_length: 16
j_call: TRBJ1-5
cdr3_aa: CASSVGGQGDNQPQHF
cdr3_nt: TGTGCCAGCAGCGTAGGTGGACAGGGGGATAATCAGCCCCAGCATTTT

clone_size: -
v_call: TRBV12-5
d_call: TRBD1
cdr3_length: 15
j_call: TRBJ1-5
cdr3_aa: CASGTGERSNQPQHF
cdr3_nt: TGTGCTAGTGGTACAGGGGAGAGGAGCAATCAGCCCCAGCATTTT

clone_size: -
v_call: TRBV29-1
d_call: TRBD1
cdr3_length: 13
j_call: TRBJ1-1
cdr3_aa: CSVEQQGAYEAFF
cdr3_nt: TGCAGCGTTGAACAACAGGGGGCCTATGAAGCTTTCTTT

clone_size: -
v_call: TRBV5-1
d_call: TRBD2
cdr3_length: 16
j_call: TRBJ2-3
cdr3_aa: CASSLVLAGGTDTQYF
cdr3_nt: TGCGCCAGCAGCTTGGTGTTAGCGGGGGGCACAGATACGCAGTATTTT

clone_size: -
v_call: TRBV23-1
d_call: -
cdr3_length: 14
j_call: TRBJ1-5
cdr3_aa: CASSRRQVYQPQHF
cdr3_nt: TGCGCCAGCAGTCGACGCCAGGTCTATCAGCCCCAGCATTTT

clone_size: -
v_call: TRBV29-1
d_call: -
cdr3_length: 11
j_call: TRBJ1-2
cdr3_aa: CSVTGVGGYTF
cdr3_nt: TGCAGCGTGACCGGGGTGGGTGGCTACACCTTC

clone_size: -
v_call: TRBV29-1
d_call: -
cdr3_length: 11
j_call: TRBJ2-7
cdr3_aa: CSVLQGSEQYF
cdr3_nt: TGCAGCGTTCTCCAGGGATCCGAGCAGTACTTC

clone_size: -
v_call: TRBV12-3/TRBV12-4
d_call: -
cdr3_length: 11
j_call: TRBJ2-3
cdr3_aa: CASSFADTQYF
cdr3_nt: TGTGCCAGCAGTTTCGCAGATACGCAGTATTTT

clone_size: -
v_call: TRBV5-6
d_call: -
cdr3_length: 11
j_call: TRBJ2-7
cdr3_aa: CASSSHWEQYF
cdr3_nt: TGTGCCAGCAGCTCCCACTGGGAGCAGTACTTC

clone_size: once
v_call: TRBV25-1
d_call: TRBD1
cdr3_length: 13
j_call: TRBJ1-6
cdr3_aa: CASHRGGNSPLHF
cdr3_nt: TGTGCCAGCCACAGGGGAGGTAATTCACCCCTCCACTTT

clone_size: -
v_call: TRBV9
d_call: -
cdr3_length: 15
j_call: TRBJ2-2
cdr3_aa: CASSPARGELGELFF
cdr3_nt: TGTGCCAGCAGCCCTGCGCGAGGAGAGCTCGGGGAGCTGTTTTTT

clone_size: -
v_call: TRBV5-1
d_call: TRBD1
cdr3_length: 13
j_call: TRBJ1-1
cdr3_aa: CASSLTGDTEAFF
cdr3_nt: TGCGCCAGCAGCTTGACAGGGGATACTGAAGCTTTCTTT

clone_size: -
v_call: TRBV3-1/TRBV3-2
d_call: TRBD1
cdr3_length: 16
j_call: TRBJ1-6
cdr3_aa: CASSRPPGTGVSPLHF
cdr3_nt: TGTGCCAGCAGCCGGCCCCCCGGGACAGGGGTTTCACCCCTCCACTTT

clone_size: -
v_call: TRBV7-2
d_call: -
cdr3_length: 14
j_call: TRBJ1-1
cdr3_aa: CASSLLQKNTEAFF
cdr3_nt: TGTGCCAGCAGCCTATTACAGAAGAACACTGAAGCTTTCTTT